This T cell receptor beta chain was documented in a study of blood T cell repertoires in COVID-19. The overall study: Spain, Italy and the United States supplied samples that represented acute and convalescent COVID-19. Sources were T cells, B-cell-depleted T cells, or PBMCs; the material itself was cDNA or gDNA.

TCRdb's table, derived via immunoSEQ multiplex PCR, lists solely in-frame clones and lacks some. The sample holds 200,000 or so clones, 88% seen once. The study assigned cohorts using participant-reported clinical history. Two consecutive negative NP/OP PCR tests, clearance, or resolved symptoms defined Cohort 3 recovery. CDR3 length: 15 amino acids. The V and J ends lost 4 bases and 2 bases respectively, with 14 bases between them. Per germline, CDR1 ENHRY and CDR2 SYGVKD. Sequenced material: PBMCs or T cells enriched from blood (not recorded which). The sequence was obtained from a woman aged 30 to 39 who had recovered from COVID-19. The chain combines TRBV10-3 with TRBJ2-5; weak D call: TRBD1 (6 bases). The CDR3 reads CAISGANRDQETQYF. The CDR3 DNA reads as TGTGCCATCAGTGGGGCGAACAGGGATCAAGAGACCCAGTACTTC.